This T cell receptor (beta chain) is drawn from a study of glioma-infiltrating T cells after dendritic cell vaccination. Study details: Glioblastoma patients came from Phase I and II dendritic cell vaccination trials. Study-wide results and limits: Survival was not directly related to TCR clonality in these patients.

Input was approximately 1.8 ug genomic DNA, or all available if less. The method was immunoSEQ multiplex PCR; TCRdb's version includes in-frame clones alone and lacks a portion of them. There are around 58,000 clones in the sample; 82% occur only once, and less than 9.5% lies in the top ten. Notes on this clone: Its matching antigen is unknown.

Germline values: CDR1 MNHEY, CDR2 SVGAGI. V lost 2 bases, J lost 0 bases, and 11 bases lay in between. The CDR3 covers 16 residues. The chain carries TRBV6-5 and TRBJ2-1, with D tentatively TRBD1 (6 bases). The material sequenced was blood, taken before dendritic cell vaccination. This TCR was sampled from a human donor with glioblastoma. The CDR3 here is CASSYTTGPSYNEQFF. DNA for the CDR3: TGTGCCAGCAGTTACACAACAGGGCCCTCCTACAATGAGCAGTTCTTC.